The rows below give T cell receptor beta chains drawn from one sample of a study of regulatory T cells in long-lasting Graves disease. TCRdb ran MiXCR on the multiplex PCR reads and lists one entry per CDR3 protein. Of approximately 480,000 distinct CDR3 sequences detected, 16% appear once; the ten largest clones hold roughly an eighth. This sample was shared with a second study, whose subject was T cells in Graves' hyperthyroidism and ophthalmopathy.

The starting material was peripheral blood mononuclear cells (PBMCs), obtained at new diagnosis, from a patient treated with antithyroid drugs. Receptors were obtained from a man aged 35 to 55 with Graves disease. CDR3s include the opening cysteine and the closing phenylalanine or tryptophan. A D gene is named only where the DNA matches it firmly. Size tells how often a clone was seen (once, few, many) or the class of an expanded clone, and some rows leave it out.

d_call: NA; j_call: TRBJ1-6; clone_size: NA; v_call: TRBV19; cdr3_aa: CASSPQDSPLHF; cdr3_nt: TGTGCCAGTAGTCCGCAGGATTCACCCCTCCACTTT
d_call: NA; j_call: TRBJ1-5; clone_size: NA; v_call: TRBV20-1; cdr3_aa: CSARNAGNVGQPQHF; cdr3_nt: TGCAGTGCTCGCAACGCGGGGAACGTGGGTCAGCCCCAGCATTTT
d_call: TRBD2; j_call: TRBJ2-7; clone_size: many; v_call: TRBV12-3/TRBV12-4; cdr3_aa: CASSPQSGAYEQYF; cdr3_nt: TGTGCCAGCAGCCCCCAAAGCGGGGCGTACGAGCAGTACTTC
d_call: NA; j_call: TRBJ2-1; clone_size: NA; v_call: TRBV24-1; cdr3_aa: CATSDWGRSYNEQFF; cdr3_nt: TGTGCCACCAGTGATTGGGGGAGATCCTACAATGAGCAGTTCTTC
d_call: TRBD1; j_call: TRBJ1-1; clone_size: few; v_call: TRBV4-2; cdr3_aa: CASSQRPGGIGTEAFF; cdr3_nt: TGTGCCAGCAGCCAACGGCCAGGGGGCATAGGCACTGAAGCTTTCTTT
d_call: NA; j_call: TRBJ1-5; clone_size: NA; v_call: TRBV24-1; cdr3_aa: CATSVGNQPQHF; cdr3_nt: TGTGCCACCAGTGTGGGAAATCAGCCCCAGCATTTT
d_call: TRBD1; j_call: TRBJ1-2; clone_size: NA; v_call: TRBV12-3/TRBV12-4; cdr3_aa: CASSETGGGYGHTF; cdr3_nt: TGTGCCAGCAGCGAGACAGGGGGCGGCTATGGCCACACCTTC
d_call: TRBD2; j_call: TRBJ2-2; clone_size: NA; v_call: TRBV15; cdr3_aa: CATSRDLAGGGGELFF; cdr3_nt: TGTGCCACCAGCAGAGATCTAGCGGGAGGGGGAGGGGAGCTGTTTTTT
d_call: TRBD2; j_call: TRBJ2-3; clone_size: few; v_call: TRBV3-1; cdr3_aa: CASSDTGSAGGIDTQYF; cdr3_nt: TGTGCCAGCAGCGATACCGGTTCAGCGGGAGGAATAGATACGCAGTATTTT
d_call: TRBD2; j_call: TRBJ2-5; clone_size: many; v_call: TRBV12-3/TRBV12-4; cdr3_aa: CASSFSKLAGVETQYF; cdr3_nt: TGTGCCAGCAGTTTCTCTAAGCTAGCGGGAGTCGAGACCCAGTACTTC
d_call: NA; j_call: TRBJ2-3; clone_size: NA; v_call: TRBV30; cdr3_aa: CAWSVSFLGGSTDTQYF; cdr3_nt: TGTGCCTGGAGTGTTTCTTTCCTCGGGGGATCCACAGATACGCAGTATTTT
d_call: NA; j_call: TRBJ2-1; clone_size: NA; v_call: TRBV28; cdr3_aa: CASTQSLTPGDEQFF; cdr3_nt: TGTGCCAGCACCCAATCGTTGACCCCAGGGGATGAGCAGTTCTTC
d_call: TRBD2; j_call: TRBJ2-1; clone_size: many; v_call: TRBV30; cdr3_aa: CAWSVGAGVNNEQFF; cdr3_nt: TGTGCCTGGAGTGTAGGGGCGGGAGTCAACAATGAGCAGTTCTTC
d_call: NA; j_call: TRBJ2-4; clone_size: many; v_call: TRBV11-2; cdr3_aa: CASSLGGGREMAKNIQYF; cdr3_nt: TGTGCCAGCAGCTTAGGTGGCGGACGGGAGATGGCCAAAAACATTCAGTACTTC
d_call: NA; j_call: TRBJ2-2; clone_size: NA; v_call: TRBV29-1; cdr3_aa: CSAIEDWNTGELFF; cdr3_nt: TGCAGCGCAATTGAGGACTGGAACACCGGGGAGCTGTTTTTT
d_call: NA; j_call: TRBJ2-1; clone_size: many; v_call: TRBV7-3; cdr3_aa: CASSPGGSSYNEQFF; cdr3_nt: TGTGCCAGCAGCCCGGGCGGAAGCTCCTACAATGAGCAGTTCTTC
d_call: TRBD1; j_call: TRBJ1-1; clone_size: NA; v_call: TRBV18; cdr3_aa: CASSPVQGQATPRGTEAFF; cdr3_nt: TGTGCCAGCTCACCAGTTCAAGGACAGGCTACCCCCCGAGGGACTGAAGCTTTCTTT
d_call: NA; j_call: TRBJ2-2; clone_size: NA; v_call: TRBV11-3; cdr3_aa: CASSLVRGINTGELFF; cdr3_nt: TGTGCCAGCAGCTTAGTCAGGGGCATCAACACCGGGGAGCTGTTTTTT
d_call: NA; j_call: TRBJ2-1; clone_size: few; v_call: TRBV9; cdr3_aa: CASSVDPLNEQFF; cdr3_nt: TGTGCCAGCAGCGTAGATCCCCTAAATGAGCAGTTCTTC
d_call: NA; j_call: TRBJ1-5; clone_size: many; v_call: TRBV28; cdr3_aa: CASSLRFGNQPQHF; cdr3_nt: TGTGCCAGCAGTTTAAGGTTCGGCAATCAGCCCCAGCATTTT
d_call: TRBD1; j_call: TRBJ2-3; clone_size: NA; v_call: TRBV25-1; cdr3_aa: CASSVGGQGRDTQYF; cdr3_nt: TGTGCCAGCAGTGTAGGGGGACAGGGTCGAGATACGCAGTATTTT
d_call: TRBD2; j_call: TRBJ2-7; clone_size: few; v_call: TRBV12-3/TRBV12-4; cdr3_aa: CASSLELAGGTYF; cdr3_nt: TGTGCCAGCAGTTTAGAACTAGCGGGAGGGACGTACTTC
d_call: NA; j_call: TRBJ2-5; clone_size: many; v_call: TRBV7-2; cdr3_aa: CASSSPRGQETQYF; cdr3_nt: TGTGCCAGCAGCTCCCCCCGCGGCCAAGAGACCCAGTACTTC
d_call: TRBD2; j_call: TRBJ2-7; clone_size: NA; v_call: TRBV5-8; cdr3_aa: CASSPRGSGSRYEQYF; cdr3_nt: TGTGCCAGCAGCCCCCGTGGTAGCGGGAGTCGATACGAGCAGTACTTC
d_call: NA; j_call: TRBJ2-2; clone_size: many; v_call: TRBV28; cdr3_aa: CASSPGGTNTGELFF; cdr3_nt: TGTGCCAGCAGCCCCGGAGGCACGAACACCGGGGAGCTGTTTTTT
d_call: TRBD2; j_call: TRBJ2-3; clone_size: many; v_call: TRBV28; cdr3_aa: CASGRAGVGTDTQYF; cdr3_nt: TGTGCCAGTGGTAGAGCGGGAGTCGGTACAGATACGCAGTATTTT
d_call: NA; j_call: TRBJ2-7; clone_size: NA; v_call: TRBV13; cdr3_aa: CASSLGDRGYTYEQYF; cdr3_nt: TGTGCCAGCAGCTTAGGTGATCGGGGTTACACCTACGAGCAGTACTTC
d_call: NA; j_call: TRBJ2-7; clone_size: many; v_call: TRBV3-1; cdr3_aa: CASSQKTGYYEQYF; cdr3_nt: TGTGCCAGCAGCCAGAAGACAGGATACTACGAGCAGTACTTC
d_call: TRBD2; j_call: TRBJ2-2; clone_size: many; v_call: TRBV10-3; cdr3_aa: CAIRSGTNTGELFF; cdr3_nt: TGTGCCATCAGGAGCGGGACGAACACCGGGGAGCTGTTTTTT
d_call: TRBD1; j_call: TRBJ1-6; clone_size: NA; v_call: TRBV19; cdr3_aa: CATRGQGNSPLHF; cdr3_nt: TGTGCCACCCGTGGACAGGGAAATTCACCCCTCCACTTT
d_call: NA; j_call: TRBJ1-6; clone_size: few; v_call: TRBV2; cdr3_aa: CASSTPPAQNSPLHF; cdr3_nt: TGTGCCAGCAGCACCCCCCCAGCGCAGAATTCACCCCTCCACTTT
d_call: TRBD1; j_call: TRBJ1-5; clone_size: many; v_call: TRBV29-1; cdr3_aa: CSVRERGGLNQPQHF; cdr3_nt: TGCAGCGTGAGAGAAAGAGGGGGCTTAAATCAGCCCCAGCATTTT
d_call: NA; j_call: TRBJ2-3; clone_size: once; v_call: TRBV4-1; cdr3_aa: CASSQFGASSLTQYF; cdr3_nt: TGCGCCAGCAGCCAGTTTGGTGCTAGTTCTTTAACGCAGTATTTT
d_call: TRBD1; j_call: TRBJ2-3; clone_size: once; v_call: TRBV5-1; cdr3_aa: CASSYTGGGTGEPDTQYF; cdr3_nt: TGCGCCAGCAGCTACACAGGGGGCGGAACCGGGGAGCCAGATACGCAGTATTTT
d_call: NA; j_call: TRBJ2-5; clone_size: few; v_call: TRBV5-8; cdr3_aa: CASSITLTETQYF; cdr3_nt: TGTGCCAGCAGCATCACGCTTACAGAGACCCAGTACTTC
d_call: NA; j_call: TRBJ2-1; clone_size: few; v_call: TRBV20-1; cdr3_aa: CSARLGASSYNEQFF; cdr3_nt: TGCAGTGCCCGCCTGGGCGCGAGCTCCTACAATGAGCAGTTCTTC
d_call: TRBD2; j_call: TRBJ2-1; clone_size: many; v_call: TRBV5-4; cdr3_aa: CASSPTSGHNEQFF; cdr3_nt: TGTGCCAGCAGCCCGACTAGCGGCCACAATGAGCAGTTCTTC
d_call: NA; j_call: TRBJ2-1; clone_size: few; v_call: TRBV10-3; cdr3_aa: CAVTGTPYNEQFF; cdr3_nt: TGTGCCGTTACCGGGACGCCCTACAATGAGCAGTTCTTC
d_call: TRBD1; j_call: TRBJ2-7; clone_size: many; v_call: TRBV20-1; cdr3_aa: CSAPRTGGAYEQYF; cdr3_nt: TGCAGTGCCCCCAGGACAGGGGGAGCCTACGAGCAGTACTTC
d_call: NA; j_call: TRBJ2-1; clone_size: NA; v_call: TRBV5-1; cdr3_aa: CASSGGTSNEQFF; cdr3_nt: TGTGCCAGCAGCGGCGGGACTTCCAATGAGCAGTTCTTC
d_call: NA; j_call: TRBJ2-3; clone_size: many; v_call: TRBV29-1; cdr3_aa: CSVEPSVEGPDTQYF; cdr3_nt: TGCAGCGTTGAGCCCTCCGTTGAGGGACCAGATACGCAGTATTTT